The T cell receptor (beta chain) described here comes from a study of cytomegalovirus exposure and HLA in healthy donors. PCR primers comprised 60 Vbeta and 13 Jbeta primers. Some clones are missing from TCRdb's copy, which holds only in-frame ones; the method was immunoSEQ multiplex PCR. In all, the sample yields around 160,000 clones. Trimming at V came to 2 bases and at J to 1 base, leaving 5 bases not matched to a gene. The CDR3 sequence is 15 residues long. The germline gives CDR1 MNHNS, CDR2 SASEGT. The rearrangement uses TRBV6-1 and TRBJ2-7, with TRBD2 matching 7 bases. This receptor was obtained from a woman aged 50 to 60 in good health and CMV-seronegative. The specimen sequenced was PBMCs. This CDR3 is CASSELASGSYEQYF. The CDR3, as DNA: TGTGCCAGCAGTGAATTGGCTAGCGGATCCTACGAGCAGTACTTC.